These 8 T cell receptor beta chains were sequenced from one sample in a study of T cell changes during pregnancy in multiple sclerosis. Some clones are missing from TCRdb's copy, which holds only in-frame ones; the method was immunoSEQ multiplex PCR. The data contain some 60,000 clones, 90% of them singletons. The sample consisted of peripheral blood, taken in the third trimester of pregnancy. The receptor source for this set is a female donor in good health, enrolled as a control in a pregnancy study.

CDR3: CSVEDRGNGYTF. In DNA, the CDR3 is TGCAGCGTTGAAGATAGAGGGAATGGCTACACCTTC. The chain joins TRBV29-1 to TRBJ1-2; D gene uncertain. Trimming took 0 bases from V and 6 from J, leaving 8 bases between them. This CDR3 has 12 residues. Germline CDR1 and CDR2: SQVTM and ANQGSEA. Together with reference TRBV29-1 and TRBJ1-2, the CDR3 gives the full variable domain: SAVISQKPSRDICQRGTSLTIQCQVDSQVTMMFWYRQQPGQSLTLIATANQGSEATYESGFVIDKFPISRPNLTFSTLTVSNMSPEDSSIYLCSVEDRGNGYTFGSGTRLTVV.

The V gene is TRBV2, the J gene TRBJ2-3; D remains ambiguous. Trimming removed 7 bases at V and 1 base at J, with 12 bases between. CDR3 length: 14 amino acids. Germline-derived CDR1 and CDR2 are SNHLY and FYNNEI. CDR3 protein: CASTPTAGTDTQYF. The DNA of the CDR3 is TGTGCCAGCACCCCGACTGCGGGCACAGATACGCAGTATTTT.

The rearrangement uses TRBV5-6 and TRBJ1-1; D is possibly TRBD1 (5 bases). The CDR3 runs 17 residues. Germline assignment: CDR1 SGHDT and CDR2 YYEEEE. Trimming stripped 4 bases from V and 3 bases from J, with 22 bases between. This CDR3 reads CASSQRGGFNGHTEAFF. In DNA form, the CDR3 reads TGTGCCAGCAGCCAACGCGGGGGTTTTAACGGTCACACTGAAGCTTTCTTT. Full variable domain (remainder filled in from reference TRBV5-6 and TRBJ1-1): DAGVTQSPTHLIKTRGQQVTLRCSPKSGHDTVSWYQQALGQGPQFIFQYYEEEERQRGNFPDRFSGHQFPNYSSELNVNALLLGDSALYLCASSQRGGFNGHTEAFFGQGTRLTVV.

Only one count was recorded for this clone. The chain has TRBV6-5 and TRBJ1-2; 7 bases are a match to TRBD1. Trimming took 4 bases from V and 5 from J; bases not matched to a gene: 1. Germline CDR1 MNHEY, CDR2 SVGAGI. The CDR3 consists of 12 residues. The CDR3 bases are TGTGCCAGCAGTTCAGGGGGATATGGCTACACCTTC. Translated: CASSSGGYGYTF.

The chain carries TRBV28 and TRBJ2-4; D is uncertain. Looked up from germline, CDR1 is MDHEN and CDR2 is SYDVKM. The CDR3 spans 15 residues. V was shortened by 4 bases and J by 0 bases, with 10 bases between the two germline ends. CDR3 in DNA: TGTGCCAGCAGTTCCCTAGTATCAGCCAAAAACATTCAGTACTTC. Encoded protein: CASSSLVSAKNIQYF.

The J gene is TRBJ1-2, the V gene TRBV6-5, with 7 nucleotides matching TRBD1. With 6 bases clipped from V and 4 bases from J, the junction kept 8 bases outside the gene matches. Germline V gene data show CDR1 as MNHEY and CDR2 as SVGAGI. This CDR3 contains 14 residues. CDR3 nucleotide sequence: TGTGCCAGCAGAACAACAGGGGCAGGCTATGGCTACACCTTC. Protein: CASRTTGAGYGYTF.

The chain uses TRBV7-8 and TRBJ1-1; 8 bases align to TRBD1. The trim removed 2 bases at V and 4 bases at J, leaving 9 bases unmatched. CDR1 SGHVS and CDR2 FQNEAQ come from the germline V gene. The CDR3 is 16 amino acids. Written as DNA, the CDR3 is TGTGCCAGCAGCTTAAAGAGGACAGGGTCTTCCACTGAAGCTTTCTTT. Protein product: CASSLKRTGSSTEAFF.

This chain joins TRBV28 and TRBJ2-7, with a possible D match to TRBD2 (5 bases). V was cut by 5 bases and J by 6 bases, with 11 bases left in between. The CDR3 consists of 12 residues. The germline V gene encodes CDR1 MDHEN and CDR2 SYDVKM. CDR3 DNA sequence: TGTGCCAGCAGTCCTCCCGGAGGCGAGCAGTACTTC. Its protein product is CASSPPGGEQYF.